The 7 T cell receptor beta chains presented below share a single source sample, sequenced in a study of technical replicates of blood from a few donors. Only in-frame clones appear in the TCRdb table, and some are missing; sequencing was by immunoSEQ multiplex PCR. The sample includes about 61,000 clones, almost 97% seen only once; the top ten take approximately 0.18%. Sequenced material: T cells isolated from PBMCs. These receptors were collected from a human donor in good health.

This chain connects TRBV5-1 to TRBJ2-3; TRBD2 agrees at 12 bases. This CDR3 has 17 residues. V was clipped by 4 bases and J by 3 bases; unmatched bases: 9. Germline CDR1 is SGHRS and CDR2 is YFSETQ. In nucleotides, the CDR3 is TGCGCCAGCAGCGCACCGGGACTAGCGGGTCAGACAGATACGCAGTATTTT. Protein: CASSAPGLAGQTDTQYF.

The chain uses TRBV7-9 and TRBJ2-7, with D possibly TRBD2 on 6 matching bases. Germline CDR1 SEHNR, CDR2 FQNEAQ (reference sequence). Trimming shortened V by 7 bases and J by 2 bases, and 18 bases separated the two germline ends. There are 15 residues in the CDR3. The CDR3 sequence is CASTLGAGWAYEQYF. The DNA of the CDR3 is TGTGCCAGCACCTTGGGCGCGGGATGGGCCTACGAGCAGTACTTC.

The chain recombines TRBV5-1 with TRBJ1-2, with 9 bases that match TRBD1. The J segment lost 3 bases and the V segment lost 0 bases, leaving 9 bases of the junction unmatched. The CDR3 loop spans 17 amino acids. Per the germline V gene, CDR1 is SGHRS and CDR2 is YFSETQ. The CDR3 DNA is TGCGCCAGCAGCTTGGTTTTAACAGGGGGCGCTGACTATGGCTACACCTTC. It codes for CASSLVLTGGADYGYTF. Full variable domain (outside the CDR3, taken from reference TRBV5-1 and TRBJ1-2): KAGVTQTPRYLIKTRGQQVTLSCSPISGHRSVSWYQQTPGQGLQFLFEYFSETQRNKGNFPGRFSGRQFSNSRSEMNVSTLELGDSALYLCASSLVLTGGADYGYTFGSGTRLTVV.

This clone has a single count. The V call is TRBV7-8, the J call TRBJ1-5; 8 nucleotides agree with TRBD1. Trimming removed 5 bases from V and 4 bases from J; junction bases left unmatched: 10. CDR3 length: 16 residues. Per the germline V gene, CDR1 is SGHVS and CDR2 is FQNEAQ. The CDR3 is CASSTYGTGRNQPQHF. The DNA for the CDR3 is TGTGCCAGCAGCACATATGGGACAGGTCGAAATCAGCCCCAGCATTTT. The full variable domain, its missing parts supplied by reference TRBV7-8 and TRBJ1-5, is GAGVSQSPRYKVAKRGQDVALRCDPISGHVSLFWYQQALGQGPEFLTYFQNEAQLDKSGLPSDRFFAERPEGSVSTLKIQRTQQEDSAVYLCASSTYGTGRNQPQHFGDGTRLSIL.

CDR3 nucleotide sequence: TGTGCCTGGAGTGTTCGGGGGGCCTACAATGAGCAGTTCTTC. Amino acid sequence: CAWSVRGAYNEQFF. The chain joins TRBV30 to TRBJ2-1; 7 positions agree with TRBD2. Germline-derived CDR1 and CDR2 are GTSNPN and SVGIG (reference sequence). The CDR3 length is 14 residues. Trimming took 0 bases from V and 2 from J; bases not matched to a gene: 1.

The V gene is TRBV6-5, the J gene TRBJ2-5, with 8 bases lining up with TRBD2. The junction had 11 bases not matched to a gene; V was cut back by 7 bases and J by 4 bases. This CDR3 is 15 amino acids long. CDR1 is MNHEY and CDR2 is SVGAGI in the germline V gene. The CDR3 loop reads CASIVHGGAGETQYF. The CDR3 DNA reads TGTGCCAGCATCGTACACGGGGGGGCAGGAGAGACCCAGTACTTC.

The chain carries TRBV11-3 and TRBJ1-1; 8 nucleotides align to TRBD1. V dropped 1 base and J dropped 4; count of bases not matched to a gene: 5. CDR3 length: 15 residues. The V gene's germline CDR1 is SGHNT and CDR2 YENEEA. In DNA form, the CDR3 reads TGTGCCAGCAGCTTAGTATCAGGGGGCGGCACTGAAGCTTTCTTT. Translating it yields CASSLVSGGGTEAFF.